The present T cell receptor (beta chain) was sequenced within a study of cytomegalovirus exposure and HLA in healthy donors. Separation from the approximately 710-subject first cohort characterized the approximately 130-subject validation cohort, to which the donors belonged. Sequencing was performed with immunoSEQ multiplex PCR; in TCRdb, only in-frame clones are kept and a portion is missing. The top ten clones hold 2% to 2.5% of a sample with about 160,000 clones, approximately 86% of them seen once. The sequence came from a woman between 18 and 29 years old in good health and CMV-seronegative. The sequenced sample was PBMCs.

CDR3 loop: CASSPTGDLADTQYF. The CDR3 DNA follows: TGTGCCAGCAGTCCGACAGGGGACCTCGCAGATACGCAGTATTTT. The chain couples TRBV7-6 to TRBJ2-3; the match to TRBD1 covers 8 bases. This CDR3 has 15 amino acids. CDR1 is SGHVS, CDR2 FNYEAQ, per germline. After removal of 6 bases from V and 4 bases from J, the junction contained 9 bases not matched to a gene. Filled out from reference TRBV7-6 and TRBJ2-3, the complete variable domain reads GAGVSQSPRYKVTKRGQDVALRCDPISGHVSLYWYRQALGQGPEFLTYFNYEAQQDKSGLPNDRFSAERPEGSISTLTIQRTEQRDSAMYRCASSPTGDLADTQYFGPGTRLTVL.